Below are 5 T cell receptor beta chains sequenced from a single sample in a study of human T cells and chemical hapten exposure. From the RACE reads, TCRdb called clonotypes with MiXCR, one entry per CDR3 protein. Here the sample spans approximately 79,000 distinct CDR3 sequences, 8.6% being singletons. Time point of the sample: healthy volunteer bleed at 6 weeks. From whole blood left unfractionated, total RNA was extracted. Material for sequencing was whole blood. These receptor sequences come from a male donor in good health. Some clones in this sample may be carry-over from other donors' samples.

Many counts were recorded for this clonotype. V is TRBV7-9 and J is TRBJ2-4; 10 bases map to TRBD1. The CDR3 runs 15 residues. Germline CDR1 SEHNR, CDR2 FQNEAQ (reference sequence). V lost 5 bases, J lost 0 bases, and 1 base stayed unmatched. CDR3 nucleotide sequence: TGTGCCAGCAGCGGACAGGGGGGAGCCAAAAACATTCAGTACTTC. Translated, it gives CASSGQGGAKNIQYF.

There are many counts of this clonotype. The chain is built from TRBV12-3 or TRBV12-4 and TRBJ2-2, with D unresolved. The CDR3 is 13 residues long. The germline V and J ends were trimmed by 8 bases and 8 bases, with 15 bases remaining between them. The CDR3 here is CASSSTGAGELFF. The CDR3 DNA follows: TGTGCCAGCTCTTCTACGGGCGCGGGGGAGCTGTTTTTT.

This sequence joins TRBV5-4 and TRBJ2-1; no clear D. The CDR3 spans 13 residues. V gave up 0 bases and J gave up 6 bases, with 7 bases separating them. From germline, CDR1 is SGHNT and CDR2 YYREEE (reference sequence). The CDR3 nucleotides read TGTGCCAGCAGCTTGGGGCAGCCCAATGAGCAGTTCTTC. Amino acids: CASSLGQPNEQFF.

There are many counts of this clonotype. The J gene is TRBJ2-7, the V gene TRBV25-1; no firm D call. This CDR3 has 14 residues. Germline CDR1 reads MGHDK; CDR2 reads SYGVNS. V was trimmed by 1 base and J by 1 base, leaving 8 bases between them. As DNA, the CDR3 is TGTGCCAGCAGTGAATGGGGTGAGTCCTACGAGCAGTACTTC. Protein sequence: CASSEWGESYEQYF.

This clonotype was seen repeatedly, ten times or more. The chain joins TRBV21-1 to TRBJ1-3. TRBV21-1 is described as a pseudogene. The CDR3 totals 14 residues. The DNA for the CDR3 is TGTGCCAGCAGCAGTCAGGACTCTGGAAACACCATATATTTT. The encoded protein is CASSSQDSGNTIYF.